These 11 T cell receptor beta chains came from one sample sequenced in a study of T-cell reconstitution after alpha-beta-depleted transplantation in children. General study findings and limits: Most T-cell counts and diversity one year after the transplant came from T cells that were newly produced.

These receptors are not linked to any known antigen. Researchers prepared the TCRbeta library using unique molecular identifiers, the study reports. From the PCR reads, TCRdb called clonotypes with MiXCR, one entry per CDR3 protein. Of about 300,000 distinct CDR3 sequences in the sample, less than 9.5% are singletons; the top ten hold about 8.2%. The sequencing used peripheral blood, collected 360 days after TCRalphabeta/CD19-depleted stem cell transplant. Receptor source: a female patient between 2 and 15 years old who had a stem cell transplant for Fanconi anemia, so the T cells may come from the graft donor.

In its sample, this clonotype was seen a few times. V usage is TRBV4-2 and J usage is TRBJ2-3, with 7 bases lining up with TRBD2. The V gene's germline CDR1 is LGHNA and CDR2 YNFKEQ. The CDR3 totals 16 residues. V shed 0 bases and J 4 bases; nucleotides not matched to a gene: 7. In DNA, the CDR3 is TGTGCCAGCAGCCAAGAAAGAGTGGCGGGAGCAGATACGCAGTATTTT. Translating it yields CASSQERVAGADTQYF.

This clonotype was found a few times. The chain's CDR3 is CSAVGGGETQYF. The CDR3 DNA reads TGCAGTGCCGTGGGGGGAGGGGAGACCCAGTACTTC. The chain is built from TRBV20-1 and TRBJ2-5; 7 nucleotides match TRBD2. With V trimmed by 6 bases and J by 5 bases, 6 bases remained unmatched. The germline CDR1 and CDR2 sequences are DFQATT and SNEGSKA (reference sequence). The CDR3 runs 12 residues.

This clonotype was counted ten times or more. CDR3 protein: CASRSLAGNFYEQYF. The DNA for the CDR3 is TGTGCCAGCAGGTCATTAGCGGGCAACTTCTACGAGCAGTACTTC. The rearrangement joins TRBV27 to TRBJ2-7; 7 bases are shared with TRBD2. Looked up from germline, CDR1 is MNHEY and CDR2 is SMNVEV (reference sequence). V shed 6 bases, J shed 3 bases, and the junction held 11 bases outside the gene matches. This CDR3 has 15 residues.

This clonotype was detected ten times or more. The rearrangement links TRBV5-1 to TRBJ2-3; D is tentatively TRBD1 or TRBD2 (6 bases each). Germline CDR1 is SGHRS and CDR2 is YFSETQ. V dropped 0 bases and J dropped 4 bases, with 15 bases sitting between them. The CDR3 is 16 residues long. CDR3 nucleotide sequence: TGCGCCAGCAGCTTGGAGGGGGGATGGAGCTCAGATACGCAGTATTTT. It yields the protein CASSLEGGWSSDTQYF.

There are a few counts of this clonotype. Here the CDR3 reads CASSLGLGGLSPDYGYTF. CDR3 sequence (DNA): TGTGCCAGCAGCTTAGGCCTTGGGGGTTTAAGTCCGGACTATGGCTACACCTTC. The gene calls are TRBV13 and TRBJ1-2; D possibly corresponds to TRBD1 (5 bases). The CDR3 is made up of 18 amino acids. The germline gives CDR1 PRHDT, CDR2 FYEKMQ (reference sequence). Trimming took off 0 bases at V and 3 bases at J, with 20 bases between the two ends.

At least ten counts were recorded for this clonotype. In DNA, the CDR3 is TGCGCCAGCAGCTTGACAGAACCCTATGGCTACACCTTC. It translates to CASSLTEPYGYTF. The genes are TRBV5-1 and TRBJ1-2; no firm D call. The CDR3 has 13 amino acids. Trimming stripped 1 base from V and 4 bases from J, with 8 bases between. Germline CDR1 reads SGHRS; CDR2 reads YFSETQ.

This clonotype was observed a few times. The chain joins TRBV5-1 to TRBJ1-2, with 12 bases matching TRBD1. The CDR3 spans 18 residues. Trimming took 0 bases from V and 3 from J; bases not matched to a gene: 9. Per the germline V gene, CDR1 is SGHRS and CDR2 is YFSETQ. Here the CDR3 reads CASSLAAGTGGIYYGYTF. CDR3 bases: TGCGCCAGCAGCTTGGCCGCCGGGACAGGGGGCATATACTATGGCTACACCTTC.

The V and J genes are TRBV7-3 and TRBJ2-7, with 7 bases lining up with TRBD1. CDR3 size: 16 residues. J gave up 3 bases and V 5 bases, and 13 bases lay outside the gene matches. Germline CDR1 and CDR2: SGHTA and FQGTGA. The CDR3 coding sequence is TGTGCCAGCAGCCCCTACGGACAGGTCCCACTCTACGAGCAGTACTTC. As protein: CASSPYGQVPLYEQYF.

This clonotype was seen at least ten times. V is TRBV5-1 and J is TRBJ2-1, with D unresolved. Germline loops: CDR1 SGHRS, CDR2 YFSETQ. The CDR3 loop spans 16 amino acids. Deletions cut 0 bases from V and 2 bases from J, with 12 bases between. The CDR3 DNA is TGCGCCAGCAGCTTGGACTCCTATGGGACCTACAATGAGCAGTTCTTC. This sequence encodes CASSLDSYGTYNEQFF.

This clonotype was seen at least ten times. The genes are TRBV7-2 and TRBJ2-7, with 8 bases fitting TRBD2. CDR3 size: 14 residues. V gave up 6 bases and J gave up 0 bases; unmatched junction bases: 4. Germline CDR1 and CDR2: SGHTA and FQGNSA. As DNA, the CDR3 is TGTGCCAGCAGACCCGGGACTAGCTCCTACGAGCAGTACTTC. It encodes CASRPGTSSYEQYF.

This clonotype appeared many times. The chain has TRBV29-1 and TRBJ2-2; D gene unclear. From germline, CDR1 is SQVTM and CDR2 ANQGSEA. This CDR3 spans 13 amino acids. The V gene lost 4 bases and the J gene lost 5 bases, with 11 bases spanning the gap. CDR3 coding DNA: TGCAGCGTTGCTAGGGATCCAACCGGGGAGCTGTTTTTT. This codes for CSVARDPTGELFF.